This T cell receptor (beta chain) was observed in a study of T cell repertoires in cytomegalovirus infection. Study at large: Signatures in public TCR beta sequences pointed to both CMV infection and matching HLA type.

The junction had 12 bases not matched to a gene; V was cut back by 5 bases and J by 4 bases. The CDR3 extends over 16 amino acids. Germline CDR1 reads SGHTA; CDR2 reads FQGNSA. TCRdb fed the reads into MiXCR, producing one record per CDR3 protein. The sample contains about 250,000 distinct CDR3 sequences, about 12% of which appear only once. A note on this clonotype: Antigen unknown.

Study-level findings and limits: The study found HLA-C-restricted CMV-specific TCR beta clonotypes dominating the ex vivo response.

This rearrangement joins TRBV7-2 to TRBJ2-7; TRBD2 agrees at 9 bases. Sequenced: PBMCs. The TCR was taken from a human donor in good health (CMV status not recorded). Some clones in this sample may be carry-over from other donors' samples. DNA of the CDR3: TGTGCCAGCAGCCGGGGGGGGCGGGGGGGAATTTACGAGCAGTACTTC. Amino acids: CASSRGGRGGIYEQYF.